This TCR beta chain was documented in a study of Graves' ophthalmopathy and Graves' hyperthyroidism. Turning to the study itself: Blood was drawn at initial diagnosis, before any treatment.

General study results and limits: Most thyroid-expanded clonotypes exceeding 0.001 frequency were also found in blood. Progression of ophthalmopathy was predicted by the model with around 68% sensitivity and around 72% specificity.

On this clonotype itself: Its antigen is still unknown.

Donors with ophthalmopathy: moderate-to-severe activity, CAS ≥3, NOSPECS ≥4, duration under 3 months. In germline, CDR1 is MDHEN, CDR2 SYDVKM. The trim removed 4 bases at V and 5 bases at J, leaving 12 bases unmatched. The CDR3 is 18 residues long. Using RNA transcripts, the TCR beta CDR3 regions were amplified. First-round RT-PCR with HTBI primers preceded a second-round multiplex PCR. TCRdb re-called the multiplex PCR reads through MiXCR, storing one row per CDR3 protein. This sample has about 370,000 distinct CDR3 sequences, with about 18% found just once. Input material: peripheral blood. The sequence was obtained from a woman aged 18 to 35 with Graves' ophthalmopathy. J is TRBJ2-5 and V is TRBV28, with 14 bases matching TRBD2. In DNA, the CDR3 is TGTGCCAGCAGTTCCGGGACTAGCGGGAGCCCCGAGAAGGAGACCCAGTACTTC. Translation gives CASSSGTSGSPEKETQYF.